What follows are 12 T cell receptor beta chains derived from one specimen sequenced in a study of blood T cell repertoires in COVID-19. The protocol was immunoSEQ multiplex PCR, while the TCRdb copy is restricted to in-frame clones and leaves out a portion. Among 88,000 or so clones listed, 75% to 90% were seen once. The specimen sequenced was peripheral blood. These receptors came from a man aged 60 to 75 with acute or convalescent COVID-19.

The rearrangement uses TRBV30 and TRBJ1-1; 7 positions match TRBD1. The CDR3 length is 13 residues. In germline, CDR1 is GTSNPN, CDR2 SVGIG (reference sequence). Trimming at V came to 4 bases and at J to 3 bases, leaving 5 bases not matched to a gene. The CDR3 sequence: CAWNNRGDTEAFF. In DNA, the CDR3 is TGTGCCTGGAACAACAGGGGTGACACTGAAGCTTTCTTT.

The V and J genes are TRBV14 and TRBJ2-7; maybe TRBD1 (5 bases). This CDR3 has 15 residues. Germline V gene lookup returns CDR1 SGHDN and CDR2 FVKESK. V gave up 4 bases and J gave up 5 bases, with 18 bases separating them. The CDR3 protein is CASSPYPGRRDEQYF. CDR3 coding DNA: TGTGCCAGCAGCCCCTACCCGGGCCGCAGGGACGAGCAGTACTTC.

The V call is TRBV12-3 or TRBV12-4, the J call TRBJ2-7; TRBD2 agrees at 8 bases. J gave up 6 bases and V 3 bases, and 1 base lay outside the gene matches. The CDR3 runs to 12 residues. In nucleotides, the CDR3 is TGTGCCAGCAGTTTCGCGGGAGGCGAGCAGTACTTC. It yields the protein CASSFAGGEQYF.

This clone appeared a few times. The chain carries TRBV6-2 or TRBV6-3 and TRBJ1-5; D may be TRBD1 (6 bases). With 6 bases removed from V and 5 bases from J, the gap between germline ends came to 23 bases. Germline V gives CDR1 MNHEY, CDR2 SVGEGT. This CDR3 region has 17 residues. CDR3: CASSSTRGAGIDQPQHF. The CDR3 nucleotides are TGTGCCAGCAGCTCCACCCGGGGGGCAGGAATCGATCAGCCCCAGCATTTT.

The genes are TRBV28 and TRBJ1-6; tentatively, D is TRBD1 (5 bases). The germline V gene has CDR1 MDHEN and CDR2 SYDVKM. V was pared by 8 bases and J by 4 bases, with 18 bases between. The CDR3 consists of 16 residues. The CDR3, as DNA: TGTGCCAGCGCCGCAGGGTGGAAATCTTATAATTCACCCCTCCACTTT. Translated, it gives CASAAGWKSYNSPLHF.

This chain joins TRBV27 and TRBJ2-7; TRBD2 matches at 11 bases. Germline V gene data show CDR1 as MNHEY and CDR2 as SMNVEV (reference sequence). The ends lost 4 bases at V and 3 bases at J; junction bases unmatched: 8. The CDR3 length is 16 residues. CDR3 DNA sequence: TGTGCCAGCAGTTCCACCCTTAGCGGGAGGGACTACGAGCAGTACTTC. Translation: CASSSTLSGRDYEQYF.

J is TRBJ2-2 and V is TRBV19, with a possible D match to TRBD1 (5 bases). This CDR3 contains 14 residues. Germline lookup yields CDR1 LNHDA and CDR2 SQIVND (reference sequence). Deletions cut 3 bases from V and 10 bases from J, with 15 bases between. The chain's CDR3 is CASSINLWTPELFF. The CDR3 DNA reads as TGTGCCAGTAGTATCAATTTGTGGACACCGGAGCTGTTTTTT.

V usage is TRBV4-1 and J usage is TRBJ2-7, with a tentative D call TRBD1 (5 bases). With 1 base removed from V and 3 bases from J, the gap between germline ends came to 16 bases. CDR3 length equals 16 residues. The germline gives CDR1 MGHRA, CDR2 YSYEKL. CDR3: CASSQVKAGIFYEQYF. CDR3 bases: TGCGCCAGCAGCCAAGTAAAGGCAGGGATCTTCTACGAGCAGTACTTC.

This clone was seen only a few times. One junction end does not reproduce the germline sequence, and a read error may be involved. CDR3 sequence reads: CSAFIRHPVF. The DNA of the CDR3 is TGCAGTGCGTTCATTCGACACCCGGTTTTT. The chain recombines TRBV20-1 with TRBJ1-4; no definite D call. The CDR3 length is 10 residues. The germline V gene has CDR1 DFQATT and CDR2 SNEGSKA (reference sequence).

The chain has TRBV7-2 and TRBJ2-1; D unclear. The CDR3 length is 15 residues. V lost 2 bases and J 0 bases, leaving 8 bases between the germline ends. Germline-derived CDR1 and CDR2 are SGHTA and FQGNSA. DNA of the CDR3: TGTGCCAGCAGCTTACAGGTGAGCTCCTACAATGAGCAGTTCTTC. This sequence encodes CASSLQVSSYNEQFF.

The rearrangement joins TRBV6-4 to TRBJ1-1, with D unclear. The length of the CDR3 is 13 residues. V lost 3 bases and J lost 1, with 6 bases in between. The V gene's germline CDR1 is MRHNA and CDR2 SNTAGT. The CDR3 DNA reads TGTGCCAGCAGTGAGGAGTCGAACACTGAAGCTTTCTTT. Its translation is CASSEESNTEAFF.

This clone has only one observation. The chain joins TRBV27 to TRBJ1-4, with 8 bases identical to TRBD1. From germline, CDR1 is MNHEY and CDR2 SMNVEV (reference sequence). After removal of 5 bases from V and 8 bases from J, the junction contained 10 bases not matched to a gene. The CDR3 extends over 15 amino acids. CDR3 nucleotides: TGTGCCAGCAGTCTAACCGGGACAGGAGGCGAAAAACTGTTTTTT. It is translated as CASSLTGTGGEKLFF.